Listed below are T cell receptor beta chains from one sample, sequenced in a study of blood T cells in healthy people across ages. TCRdb passed the 5' RACE reads through MiXCR, listing each CDR3 protein once. The sample includes approximately 800,000 distinct CDR3 sequences, roughly 50% of them seen just once. Sequenced input: blood. The source of these receptors is a man aged 40-50 years in good health. The conserved cysteine and the conserved F or W are not part of the CDR3 here. The order of the fields is CDR3 length, V gene, J gene, CDR3 protein.

cdr3_length: 11
v_call: TRBV12-3/TRBV12-4
j_call: TRBJ2-1
cdr3_aa: ASSLGVWNEQF

cdr3_length: 13
v_call: TRBV6-1
j_call: TRBJ2-5
cdr3_aa: ASSGTGGNWETQY

cdr3_length: 12
v_call: TRBV28
j_call: TRBJ1-2
cdr3_aa: ASSPVGGGYGYT

cdr3_length: 11
v_call: TRBV10-3
j_call: TRBJ2-5
cdr3_aa: AINSGTEETQY

cdr3_length: 13
v_call: TRBV5-1
j_call: TRBJ2-3
cdr3_aa: ASSLADRDADTQY

cdr3_length: 13
v_call: TRBV4-2
j_call: TRBJ1-6
cdr3_aa: ASSQGRGRDSPLH

cdr3_length: 11
v_call: TRBV5-1
j_call: TRBJ2-5
cdr3_aa: ASSLLGSETQY

cdr3_length: 14
v_call: TRBV7-8
j_call: TRBJ2-1
cdr3_aa: ASSSQGNTWYNEQF

cdr3_length: 13
v_call: TRBV7-3
j_call: TRBJ2-2
cdr3_aa: ASSRDRTDTGELF

cdr3_length: 12
v_call: TRBV6-2/TRBV6-3
j_call: TRBJ1-2
cdr3_aa: ASSLWTDLRGGT

cdr3_length: 12
v_call: TRBV20-1
j_call: TRBJ2-1
cdr3_aa: SARDDRQGNEQF

cdr3_length: 12
v_call: TRBV5-1
j_call: TRBJ1-1
cdr3_aa: ASSLNPWDTEAF

cdr3_length: 13
v_call: TRBV5-1
j_call: TRBJ2-1
cdr3_aa: ASSFDRGDYNEQF

cdr3_length: 11
v_call: TRBV29-1
j_call: -
cdr3_aa: SVLPGVYNEQY

cdr3_length: 12
v_call: TRBV28
j_call: TRBJ2-7
cdr3_aa: ASTGGQGVSEQY

cdr3_length: 11
v_call: TRBV7-6
j_call: TRBJ1-1
cdr3_aa: ASRRTANTEAF

cdr3_length: 12
v_call: TRBV6-5
j_call: TRBJ2-7
cdr3_aa: ASRRGQGLYEQY

cdr3_length: 11
v_call: TRBV29-1
j_call: TRBJ1-1
cdr3_aa: SVLRKLNTEAF

cdr3_length: 14
v_call: TRBV4-3
j_call: TRBJ2-1
cdr3_aa: AGSFPPGASYNEQF

cdr3_length: 14
v_call: TRBV5-6
j_call: TRBJ2-5
cdr3_aa: ASSFGLARPQETQY

cdr3_length: 10
v_call: TRBV20-1
j_call: TRBJ2-5
cdr3_aa: SAGQGHNEQY

cdr3_length: 11
v_call: TRBV29-1
j_call: TRBJ2-3
cdr3_aa: SVETRARATQY

cdr3_length: 9
v_call: TRBV20-1
j_call: TRBJ2-1
cdr3_aa: SADLVNEQF

cdr3_length: 12
v_call: TRBV13
j_call: TRBJ1-6
cdr3_aa: ASSLDRTYSPLH

cdr3_length: 12
v_call: TRBV7-2
j_call: -
cdr3_aa: ASSPDLRQSEQY

cdr3_length: 13
v_call: TRBV27
j_call: TRBJ2-5
cdr3_aa: ASSFLPTVQETQY

cdr3_length: 13
v_call: TRBV7-2
j_call: TRBJ1-1
cdr3_aa: ASSLRMGAPTEAF

cdr3_length: 14
v_call: TRBV20-1
j_call: TRBJ1-1
cdr3_aa: SARDHGPTANAEAF

cdr3_length: 10
v_call: TRBV12-3/TRBV12-4
j_call: TRBJ2-1
cdr3_aa: ATAPGNNEQF

cdr3_length: 9
v_call: TRBV5-6
j_call: TRBJ2-1
cdr3_aa: ASRAQAEQF

cdr3_length: 15
v_call: TRBV21-1
j_call: TRBJ2-7
cdr3_aa: ASSLPRFERASYEQY

cdr3_length: 12
v_call: TRBV20-1
j_call: TRBJ2-5
cdr3_aa: SASQGVFRETQY

cdr3_length: 12
v_call: TRBV7-2
j_call: TRBJ1-4
cdr3_aa: ASSEDGTNEKLF

cdr3_length: 12
v_call: TRBV3-1
j_call: TRBJ2-3
cdr3_aa: ASSDPGAGDTQY

cdr3_length: 14
v_call: TRBV6-2/TRBV6-3
j_call: TRBJ2-2
cdr3_aa: ASSLEDITNTGELF

cdr3_length: 10
v_call: TRBV3-1
j_call: -
cdr3_aa: ASSRGGDEQY

cdr3_length: 12
v_call: TRBV7-8
j_call: TRBJ2-3
cdr3_aa: ASTKTGPTDTQY

cdr3_length: 12
v_call: TRBV6-2/TRBV6-3
j_call: TRBJ2-3
cdr3_aa: ASSTSGRLDTQY

cdr3_length: 15
v_call: TRBV10-3
j_call: TRBJ2-4
cdr3_aa: AISESKPGTGKNIQY

cdr3_length: 15
v_call: TRBV28
j_call: TRBJ2-7
cdr3_aa: ASSLKVLGTGKDKQY

cdr3_length: 13
v_call: TRBV7-2
j_call: TRBJ1-2
cdr3_aa: ASSQRQGRGYSYT

cdr3_length: 14
v_call: TRBV20-1
j_call: TRBJ1-4
cdr3_aa: SARDAEIATNEKLF

cdr3_length: 15
v_call: TRBV7-2
j_call: TRBJ2-1
cdr3_aa: ASSLTSGVYQYNEQF

cdr3_length: 11
v_call: TRBV12-3/TRBV12-4
j_call: -
cdr3_aa: ASRVTGEETQY

cdr3_length: 14
v_call: TRBV20-1
j_call: TRBJ1-2
cdr3_aa: SARVDNRDSAYGYT

cdr3_length: 15
v_call: TRBV6-6
j_call: TRBJ2-7
cdr3_aa: ASSWGTGTSGSYEQY

cdr3_length: 13
v_call: TRBV7-2
j_call: TRBJ2-3
cdr3_aa: ASSQTSGGRDTQY